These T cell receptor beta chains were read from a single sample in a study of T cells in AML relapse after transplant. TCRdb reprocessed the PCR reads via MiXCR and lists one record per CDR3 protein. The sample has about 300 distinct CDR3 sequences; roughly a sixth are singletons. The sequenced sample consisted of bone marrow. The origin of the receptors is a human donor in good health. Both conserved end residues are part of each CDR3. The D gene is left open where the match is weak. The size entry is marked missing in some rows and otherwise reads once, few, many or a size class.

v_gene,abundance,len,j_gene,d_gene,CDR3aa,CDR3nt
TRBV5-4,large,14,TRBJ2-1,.,CASSLKDSYNEQFF,TGTGCCAGCAGCTTGAAAGACTCCTACAATGAGCAGTTCTTC
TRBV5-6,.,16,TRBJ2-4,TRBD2,CASSLLSGGGKNIQYF,TGTGCCAGCAGCTTGTTAAGCGGGGGGGGCAAAAACATTCAGTACTTC
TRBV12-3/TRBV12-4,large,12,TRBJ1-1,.,CASSLGGREAFF,TGTGCCAGCAGTTTAGGCGGACGTGAAGCTTTCTTT
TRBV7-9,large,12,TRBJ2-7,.,CASSSDSLEQYF,TGTGCCAGCAGCTCGGACAGTTTGGAGCAGTACTTC
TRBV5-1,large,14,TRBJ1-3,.,CASQLTSSGNTIYF,TGCGCCAGTCAGCTCACTAGCTCTGGAAACACCATATATTTT
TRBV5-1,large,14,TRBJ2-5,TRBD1,CASSLGQGRETQYF,TGCGCCAGCAGCTTGGGACAGGGACGTGAGACCCAGTACTTC
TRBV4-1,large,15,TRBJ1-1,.,CASSQSSQGLTEAFF,TGCGCCAGCAGCCAGTCGAGTCAGGGGTTAACTGAAGCTTTCTTT
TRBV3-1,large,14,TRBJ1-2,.,CASSQVSGSYGYTF,TGTGCCAGCAGCCAAGTTTCCGGAAGCTATGGCTACACCTTC
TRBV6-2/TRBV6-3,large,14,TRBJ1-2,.,CASNRGASYYGYTF,TGTGCCAGCAACCGCGGAGCATCCTACTATGGCTACACCTTC
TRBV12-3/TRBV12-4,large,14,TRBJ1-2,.,CASSLTTGSGGYTF,TGTGCCAGCAGCCTCACCACAGGGTCGGGCGGCTACACCTTC
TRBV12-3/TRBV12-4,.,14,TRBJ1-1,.,CASSLDPTGTEAFF,TGTGCCAGCAGTTTAGACCCTACCGGGACTGAAGCTTTCTTT
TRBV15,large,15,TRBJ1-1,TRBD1,CATSTTGGANTEAFF,TGTGCCACCAGCACTACAGGGGGTGCGAACACTGAAGCTTTCTTT
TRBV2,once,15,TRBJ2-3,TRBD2,CASRYLAGTTDTQYF,TGTGCCAGCAGGTATCTAGCGGGCACCACAGATACGCAGTATTTT
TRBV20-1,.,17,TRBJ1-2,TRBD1,CSAQTWDRGVRNYGYTF,TGCAGTGCCCAAACTTGGGACAGGGGGGTGCGGAACTATGGCTACACCTTC
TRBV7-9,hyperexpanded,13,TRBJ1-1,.,CASSLAGEREAFF,TGTGCCAGCAGCTTAGCAGGGGAACGTGAAGCTTTCTTT
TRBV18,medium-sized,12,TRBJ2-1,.,CASSQLANEQFF,TGTGCCAGCTCACAATTAGCCAATGAGCAGTTCTTC
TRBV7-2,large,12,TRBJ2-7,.,CASRGATYEQYF,TGTGCCAGCAGGGGGGCCACCTACGAGCAGTACTTC
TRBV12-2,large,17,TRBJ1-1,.,CASRFTNRGQGAPEAFF,TGTGCAAGTCGCTTCACTAACCGGGGACAGGGGGCGCCTGAAGCTTTCTTT
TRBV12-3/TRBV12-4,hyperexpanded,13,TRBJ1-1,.,CASTLGQYTEAFF,TGTGCCAGCACCCTGGGGCAGTACACTGAAGCTTTCTTT
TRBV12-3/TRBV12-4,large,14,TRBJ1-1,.,CASSLDPTGGGAFF,TGTGCCAGCAGTTTAGACCCTACCGGGGGGGGAGCTTTCTTT